Listed below are T cell receptor beta chains from one sample, sequenced in a study of TIL therapy for anti-PD-1-resistant metastatic lung cancer. Measured with immunoSEQ multiplex PCR; TCRdb has only the in-frame clones, and not every one. Of tens of thousands of clones in the sample, approximately 70% were seen once. The source was tumor tissue, collected at baseline. The receptors shown here come from a person aged 25 to 85 with non-small cell lung cancer. Both conserved end residues are part of each CDR3. The D gene is left open where the match is weak. Where a row states a size, it is once, few, many or the class of an expanded clone; other rows omit it.

NA | TRBJ1-5 | NA | TRBV5-6 | CASSLGLGNQPQHF | TGTGCCAGCAGCTTGGGCCTGGGCAATCAGCCCCAGCATTTT
NA | TRBJ1-1 | few | TRBV10-1 | CATLQGLGKTEAFF | TGCGCCACCTTACAGGGTTTGGGGAAGACTGAAGCTTTCTTT
NA | TRBJ2-1 | NA | TRBV6-6 | CASSYPDVYNEQFF | TGTGCCAGCAGTTACCCGGACGTCTACAATGAGCAGTTCTTC
TRBD1 | TRBJ1-2 | NA | TRBV6-1 | CASSRDSNYGYTF | TGTGCCAGCAGCCGGGACAGCAACTATGGCTACACCTTC
NA | TRBJ1-4 | NA | TRBV2 | CASSLADEKLFF | TGTGCCAGCAGTCTTGCAGATGAAAAACTGTTTTTT
TRBD1 | TRBJ2-2 | once | TRBV7-7 | CASSSDRGTGELFF | TGTGCCAGCAGTTCCGACAGGGGCACCGGGGAGCTGTTTTTT
NA | TRBJ1-1 | few | TRBV29-1 | CSVAKGPEAFF | TGCAGCGTTGCTAAGGGACCTGAAGCTTTCTTT
NA | TRBJ2-1 | NA | TRBV7-9 | CASSSGRARNNEQFF | TGTGCCAGCAGCTCCGGAAGGGCCCGTAACAATGAGCAGTTCTTC
TRBD1 | TRBJ2-7 | NA | TRBV6-1 | CASSDLTGFGYEQYF | TGTGCCAGCAGTGATCTGACAGGGTTCGGCTACGAGCAGTACTTC
TRBD2 | TRBJ2-3 | NA | TRBV7-2 | CASSPAGSGDTQYF | TGTGCCAGCAGCCCAGCGGGGTCGGGGGATACGCAGTATTTT
NA | TRBJ1-1 | NA | TRBV6-5 | CASNKGAGDAFF | TGTGCCAGCAACAAAGGGGCAGGCGATGCTTTCTTT
NA | TRBJ1-2 | many | TRBV28 | CASSLNRASGYTF | TGTGCCAGCAGTTTAAACAGGGCGTCTGGCTACACCTTC
TRBD1 | TRBJ1-1 | NA | TRBV27 | CASSLSGQDEAFF | TGTGCCAGCAGTTTATCGGGACAGGATGAAGCTTTCTTT
NA | TRBJ1-1 | NA | TRBV2 | CASSEEEGWRTEAFF | TGTGCCAGCAGTGAAGAGGAGGGATGGAGAACTGAAGCTTTCTTT
TRBD1 | TRBJ2-7 | NA | TRBV7-2 | CASRGQGAYEQYF | TGTGCCAGCAGGGGACAGGGGGCTTACGAGCAGTACTTC
NA | TRBJ1-4 | NA | TRBV9 | CASSVAGGGEEKLFF | TGTGCCAGCAGCGTAGCTGGAGGAGGGGAGGAAAAACTGTTTTTT
NA | TRBJ2-3 | NA | TRBV28 | CATRGNRRGPQDTQYF | TGTGCCACCCGGGGGAACCGGCGGGGGCCCCAAGATACGCAGTATTTT
NA | TRBJ2-2 | NA | TRBV5-6 | CASSLVTGLDTGELFF | TGTGCCAGCAGCTTGGTTACAGGGTTAGACACCGGGGAGCTGTTTTTT
NA | TRBJ1-1 | NA | TRBV6-1 | CASSETRPDTEAFF | TGTGCCAGCAGTGAGACGCGACCGGACACTGAAGCTTTCTTT
NA | TRBJ1-2 | few | TRBV27 | CASSLSAGNYGYTF | TGTGCCAGCAGTTTATCGGCGGGAAACTATGGCTACACCTTC
TRBD2 | TRBJ2-5 | NA | TRBV9 | CASTDGLAGETQYF | TGTGCCAGCACCGACGGACTAGCTGGGGAGACCCAGTACTTC
NA | TRBJ2-2 | few | TRBV5-6 | CASSPPTANTGELFF | TGTGCCAGCAGCCCCCCGACAGCGAACACCGGGGAGCTGTTTTTT
NA | TRBJ1-3 | NA | TRBV30 | CAWAETLKSGNTIYF | TGTGCCTGGGCCGAGACACTCAAATCTGGAAACACCATATATTTT
NA | TRBJ2-2 | few | TRBV2 | CASSPGQNTGELFF | TGTGCCAGCAGTCCGGGACAAAACACCGGGGAGCTGTTTTTT
NA | TRBJ1-1 | once | TRBV4-2 | CASSPSVRSTEAFF | TGTGCCAGCAGCCCAAGTGTTCGGAGCACTGAAGCTTTCTTT
NA | TRBJ1-4 | NA | TRBV19 | CASGRTNEKLFF | TGTGCCAGCGGACGGACTAATGAAAAACTGTTTTTT
NA | TRBJ2-7 | NA | TRBV9 | CASSVDPDPYEQYF | TGTGCCAGCAGCGTAGATCCAGACCCCTACGAGCAGTACTTC
NA | TRBJ1-6 | NA | TRBV6-5 | CASGQEPLHF | TGTGCCAGCGGTCAGGAACCCCTCCACTTT
NA | TRBJ2-1 | NA | TRBV11-3 | CASSVSTGDYNEQFF | TGTGCCAGCAGCGTCTCGACAGGAGACTACAATGAGCAGTTCTTC
NA | TRBJ1-3 | NA | TRBV5-6 | CASSLGGRRQNTIYF | TGTGCCAGCAGCTTGGGCGGACGACGGCAAAACACCATATATTTT
TRBD2 | TRBJ2-5 | NA | TRBV9 | CASSGLAGSETQYF | TGTGCCAGCAGCGGACTAGCGGGGAGTGAGACCCAGTACTTC
NA | TRBJ2-5 | NA | TRBV6-5 | CASREQGVPQETQYF | TGTGCCAGCAGAGAACAGGGTGTACCTCAAGAGACCCAGTACTTC
TRBD1 | TRBJ2-5 | NA | TRBV19 | CASNPTRQGARETQYF | TGTGCCAGCAACCCAACCCGACAGGGGGCCCGGGAGACCCAGTACTTC
NA | TRBJ2-1 | NA | TRBV4-3 | CASSQRWEAEEQFF | TGCGCCAGCAGCCAAAGGTGGGAGGCCGAGGAGCAGTTCTTC
NA | TRBJ1-1 | NA | TRBV5-1 | CASSSPGRRNTEAFF | TGCGCCAGCAGCTCACCGGGACGCCGGAACACTGAAGCTTTCTTT
NA | TRBJ2-1 | NA | TRBV11-2 | CASSPILVPEQFF | TGTGCCAGCAGCCCGATACTAGTTCCTGAGCAGTTCTTC
NA | TRBJ2-1 | NA | TRBV19 | CASSIGGASNEQFF | TGTGCCAGTAGTATAGGAGGGGCGAGCAATGAGCAGTTCTTC
NA | TRBJ2-3 | NA | TRBV29-1 | CSVTSRGGTDTQYF | TGCAGCGTAACCTCAAGGGGAGGCACAGATACGCAGTATTTT
NA | TRBJ1-5 | NA | TRBV2 | CASTTQGGSNQPQHF | TGTGCCAGCACTACGCAAGGAGGGTCCAATCAGCCCCAGCATTTT
NA | TRBJ2-7 | NA | TRBV9 | CASSPTDSPYEQYF | TGTGCCAGCAGCCCTACTGACTCGCCCTACGAGCAGTACTTC
TRBD1 | TRBJ1-5 | NA | TRBV5-1 | CASSEGQGINQPQHF | TGCGCCAGCAGCGAGGGACAGGGGATTAATCAGCCCCAGCATTTT
NA | TRBJ2-5 | NA | TRBV7-2 | CASSFLPRLQETQYF | TGTGCCAGCAGCTTTTTACCGCGACTCCAAGAGACCCAGTACTTC
TRBD1 | TRBJ1-1 | NA | TRBV6-1 | CASQDRGLSEAFF | TGTGCCAGCCAGGACAGGGGGCTGTCAGAAGCTTTCTTT
NA | TRBJ2-2 | NA | TRBV5-1 | CASSLIGTNTGELFF | TGCGCCAGCAGCTTGATCGGTACGAACACCGGGGAGCTGTTTTTT
TRBD1 | TRBJ1-3 | NA | TRBV7-8 | CASSVLTGGRAGNTIYF | TGTGCCAGCAGCGTACTAACAGGGGGAAGAGCTGGAAACACCATATATTTT
NA | TRBJ1-1 | NA | TRBV18 | CASSPAKSAEAFF | TGTGCCAGCTCACCAGCGAAGTCGGCTGAAGCTTTCTTT
NA | TRBJ1-3 | NA | TRBV30 | CAWSVAVSGNTIYF | TGTGCCTGGAGTGTAGCGGTTTCTGGAAACACCATATATTTT
TRBD1 | TRBJ1-2 | medium-sized | TRBV18 | CASSPPNSGGDWYGYTF | TGTGCCAGCTCACCACCGAATTCAGGGGGGGACTGGTATGGCTACACCTTC
NA | TRBJ2-7 | few | TRBV7-8 | CASSLGGAEQYF | TGTGCCAGCAGCCTAGGCGGGGCGGAGCAGTACTTC